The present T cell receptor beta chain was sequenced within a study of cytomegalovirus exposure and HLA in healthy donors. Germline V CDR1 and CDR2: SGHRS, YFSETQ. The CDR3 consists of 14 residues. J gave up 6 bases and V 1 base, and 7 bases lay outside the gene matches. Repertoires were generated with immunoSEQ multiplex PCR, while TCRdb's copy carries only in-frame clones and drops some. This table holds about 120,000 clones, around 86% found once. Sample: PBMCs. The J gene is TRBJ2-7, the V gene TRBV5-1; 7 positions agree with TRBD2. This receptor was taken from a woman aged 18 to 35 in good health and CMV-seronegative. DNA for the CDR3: TGCGCCAGCAGCTTGTGGGGCAGGGAGGGCGAGCAGTACTTC. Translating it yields CASSLWGREGEQYF.